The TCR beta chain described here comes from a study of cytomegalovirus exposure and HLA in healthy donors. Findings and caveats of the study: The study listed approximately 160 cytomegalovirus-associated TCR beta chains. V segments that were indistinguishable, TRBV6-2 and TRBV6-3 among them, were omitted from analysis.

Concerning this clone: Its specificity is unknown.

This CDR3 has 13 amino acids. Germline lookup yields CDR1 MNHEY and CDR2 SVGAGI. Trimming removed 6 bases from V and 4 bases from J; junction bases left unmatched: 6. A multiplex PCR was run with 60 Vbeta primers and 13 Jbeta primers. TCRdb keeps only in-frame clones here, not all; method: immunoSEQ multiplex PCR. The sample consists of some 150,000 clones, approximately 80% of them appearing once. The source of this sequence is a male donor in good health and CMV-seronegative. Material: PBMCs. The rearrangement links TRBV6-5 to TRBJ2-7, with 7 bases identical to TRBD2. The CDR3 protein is CASRETSLYEQYF. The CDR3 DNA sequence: TGTGCCAGCAGGGAGACTAGCCTGTACGAGCAGTACTTC.